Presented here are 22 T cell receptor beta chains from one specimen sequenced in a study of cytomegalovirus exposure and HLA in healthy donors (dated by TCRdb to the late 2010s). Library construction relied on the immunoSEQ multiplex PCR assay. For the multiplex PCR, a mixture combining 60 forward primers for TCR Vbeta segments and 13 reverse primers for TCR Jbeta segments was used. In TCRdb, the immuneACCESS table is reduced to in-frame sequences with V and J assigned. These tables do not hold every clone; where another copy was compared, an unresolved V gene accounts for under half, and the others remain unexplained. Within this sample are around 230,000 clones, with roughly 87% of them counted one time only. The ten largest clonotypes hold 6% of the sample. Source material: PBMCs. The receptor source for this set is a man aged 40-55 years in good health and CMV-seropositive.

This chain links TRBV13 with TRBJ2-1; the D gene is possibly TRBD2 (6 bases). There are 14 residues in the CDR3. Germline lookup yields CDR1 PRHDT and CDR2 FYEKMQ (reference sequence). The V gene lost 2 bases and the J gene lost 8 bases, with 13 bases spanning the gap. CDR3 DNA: TGTGCCAGCAGCTTAAGAAGTCGGAGGGATGAGCAGTTCTTC. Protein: CASSLRSRRDEQFF.

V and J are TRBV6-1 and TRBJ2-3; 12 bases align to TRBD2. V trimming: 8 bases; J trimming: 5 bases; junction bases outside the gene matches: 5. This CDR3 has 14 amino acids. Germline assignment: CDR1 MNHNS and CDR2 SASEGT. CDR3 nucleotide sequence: TGTGCCAGCTTGCTAGCGGGAGGGATAGATACGCAGTATTTT. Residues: CASLLAGGIDTQYF.

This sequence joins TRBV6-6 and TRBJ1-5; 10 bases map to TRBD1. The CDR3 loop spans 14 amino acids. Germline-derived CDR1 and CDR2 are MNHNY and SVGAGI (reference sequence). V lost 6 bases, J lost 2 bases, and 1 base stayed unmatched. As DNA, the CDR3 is TGTGCCAGCAGGACAGGGGGCCGCAATCAGCCCCAGCATTTT. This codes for CASRTGGRNQPQHF.

CDR3 region: CASSYFVGRDTEAFF. CDR3 in DNA: TGTGCCAGCAGTTATTTCGTGGGCAGAGACACTGAAGCTTTCTTT. The V call is TRBV6-5, the J call TRBJ1-1, with D uncertain. Germline CDR1 and CDR2: MNHEY and SVGAGI. V gave up 3 bases and J gave up 3 bases, with 14 bases separating them. The CDR3 is made up of 15 amino acids.

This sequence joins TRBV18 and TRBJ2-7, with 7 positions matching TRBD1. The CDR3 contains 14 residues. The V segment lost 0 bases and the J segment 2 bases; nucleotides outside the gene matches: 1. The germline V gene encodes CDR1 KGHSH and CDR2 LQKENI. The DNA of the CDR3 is TGTGCCAGCTCACCACCGGGACAGCCCTACGAGCAGTACGTC. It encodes CASSPPGQPYEQYV.

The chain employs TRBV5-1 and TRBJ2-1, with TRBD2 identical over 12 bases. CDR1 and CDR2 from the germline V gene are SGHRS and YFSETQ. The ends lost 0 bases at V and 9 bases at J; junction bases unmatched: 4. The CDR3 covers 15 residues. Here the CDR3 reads CASSLASGRAGEQFF. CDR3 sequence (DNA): TGCGCCAGCAGCTTGGCTAGCGGGAGGGCCGGTGAGCAGTTCTTC.

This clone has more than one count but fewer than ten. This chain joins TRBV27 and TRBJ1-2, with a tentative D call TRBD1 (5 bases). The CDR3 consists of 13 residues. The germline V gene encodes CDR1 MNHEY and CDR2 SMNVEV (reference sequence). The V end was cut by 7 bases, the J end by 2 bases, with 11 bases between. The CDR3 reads CASTLDTNYGYTF. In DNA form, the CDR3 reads TGTGCCAGCACCCTGGACACAAACTATGGCTACACCTTC.

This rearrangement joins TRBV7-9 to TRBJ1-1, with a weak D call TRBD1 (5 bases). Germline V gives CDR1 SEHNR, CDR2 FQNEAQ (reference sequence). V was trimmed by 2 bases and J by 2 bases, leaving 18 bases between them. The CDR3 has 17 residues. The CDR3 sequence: CASSLSSRAAGNTEAFF. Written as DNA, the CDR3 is TGTGCCAGCAGCTTAAGTTCCAGGGCCGCGGGAAACACTGAAGCTTTCTTT.

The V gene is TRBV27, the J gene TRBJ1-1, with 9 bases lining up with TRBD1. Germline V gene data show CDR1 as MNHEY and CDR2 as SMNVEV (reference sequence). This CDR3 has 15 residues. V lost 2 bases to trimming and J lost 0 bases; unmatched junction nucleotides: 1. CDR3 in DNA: TGTGCCAGCAGTTTACGGGACAGGGTGAACACTGAAGCTTTCTTT. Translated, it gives CASSLRDRVNTEAFF.

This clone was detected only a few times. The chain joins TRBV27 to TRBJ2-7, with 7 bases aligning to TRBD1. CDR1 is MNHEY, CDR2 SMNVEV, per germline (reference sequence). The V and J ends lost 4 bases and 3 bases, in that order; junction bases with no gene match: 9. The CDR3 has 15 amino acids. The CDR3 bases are TGTGCCAGCAGTTCCCTGACAGGGCCGGGCTACGAGCAGTACGTC. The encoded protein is CASSSLTGPGYEQYV.

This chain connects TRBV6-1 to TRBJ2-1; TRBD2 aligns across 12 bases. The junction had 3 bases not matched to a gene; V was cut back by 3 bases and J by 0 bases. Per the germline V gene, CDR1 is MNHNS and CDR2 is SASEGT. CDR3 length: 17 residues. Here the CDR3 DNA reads TGTGCCAGCAGTGACGGACTAGCGGGGAGCTCCTACAATGAGCAGTTCTTC. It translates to CASSDGLAGSSYNEQFF.

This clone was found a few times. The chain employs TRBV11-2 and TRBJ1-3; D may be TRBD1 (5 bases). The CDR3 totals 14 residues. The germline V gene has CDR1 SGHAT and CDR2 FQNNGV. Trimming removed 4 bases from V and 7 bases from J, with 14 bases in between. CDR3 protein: CASSSWGDANTIYF. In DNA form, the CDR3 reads TGTGCCAGCAGCTCCTGGGGGGACGCGAACACCATATATTTT.

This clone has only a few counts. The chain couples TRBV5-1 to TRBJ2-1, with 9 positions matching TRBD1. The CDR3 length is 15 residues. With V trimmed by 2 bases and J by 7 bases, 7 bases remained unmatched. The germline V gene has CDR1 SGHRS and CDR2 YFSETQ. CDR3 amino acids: CASSLRQGVENEQFF. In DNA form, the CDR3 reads TGCGCCAGCAGCTTACGACAGGGGGTAGAGAATGAGCAGTTCTTC.

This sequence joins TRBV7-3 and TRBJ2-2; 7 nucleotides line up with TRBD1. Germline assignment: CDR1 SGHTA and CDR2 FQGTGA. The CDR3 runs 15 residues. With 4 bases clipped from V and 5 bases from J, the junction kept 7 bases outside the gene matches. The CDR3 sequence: CASSSTGLSTGELFF. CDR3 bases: TGTGCCAGCAGCTCGACAGGGTTGAGTACCGGGGAGCTGTTTTTT.

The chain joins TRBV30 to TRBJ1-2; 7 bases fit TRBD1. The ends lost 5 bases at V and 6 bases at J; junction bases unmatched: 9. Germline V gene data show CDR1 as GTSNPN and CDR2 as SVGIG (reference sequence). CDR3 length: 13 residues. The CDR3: CAWRPRDRDGYTF. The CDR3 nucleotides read TGTGCCTGGCGACCCCGGGACAGAGATGGCTACACCTTC.

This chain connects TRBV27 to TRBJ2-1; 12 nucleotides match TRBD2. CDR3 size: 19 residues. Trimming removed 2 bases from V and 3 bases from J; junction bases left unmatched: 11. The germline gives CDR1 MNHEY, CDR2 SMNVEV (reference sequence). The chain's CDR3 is CASSLAPQGLAGFYNEQFF. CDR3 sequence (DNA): TGTGCCAGCAGTTTAGCGCCACAGGGACTAGCGGGTTTCTACAATGAGCAGTTCTTC.

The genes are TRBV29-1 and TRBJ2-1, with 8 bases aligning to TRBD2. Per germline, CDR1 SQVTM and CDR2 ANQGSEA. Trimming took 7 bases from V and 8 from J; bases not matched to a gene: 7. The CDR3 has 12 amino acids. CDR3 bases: TGCAGCGCCCAGCGGGAGAACCATGAGCAGTTCTTC. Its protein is CSAQRENHEQFF.

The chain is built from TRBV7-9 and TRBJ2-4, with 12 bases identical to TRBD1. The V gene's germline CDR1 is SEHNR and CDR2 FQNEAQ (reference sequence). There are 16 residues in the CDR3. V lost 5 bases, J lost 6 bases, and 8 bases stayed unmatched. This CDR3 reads CASSAGTGGVRNIQYF. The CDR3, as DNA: TGTGCCAGCAGCGCCGGGACAGGGGGCGTGAGAAACATTCAGTACTTC.

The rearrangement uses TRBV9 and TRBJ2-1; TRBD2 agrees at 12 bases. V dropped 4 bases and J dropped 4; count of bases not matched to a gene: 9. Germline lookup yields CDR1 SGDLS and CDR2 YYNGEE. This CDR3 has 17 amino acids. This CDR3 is CASSRSATSGRYNEQFF. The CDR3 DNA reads TGTGCCAGCAGCCGTTCCGCGACTAGCGGGAGATACAATGAGCAGTTCTTC. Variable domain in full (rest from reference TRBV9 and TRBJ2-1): DSGVTQTPKHLITATGQRVTLRCSPRSGDLSVYWYQQSLDQGLQFLIQYYNGEERAKGNILERFSAQQFPDLHSELNLSSLELGDSALYFCASSRSATSGRYNEQFFGPGTRLTVL.

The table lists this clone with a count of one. CDR3: CASSRTSPNEQFF. The DNA for the CDR3 is TGTGCCAGTAGTAGAACTAGTCCCAATGAGCAGTTCTTC. The V and J genes are TRBV19 and TRBJ2-1, with D possibly being TRBD2 (5 bases). This CDR3 is built from 13 residues. The ends were cut back, 4 bases at V and 6 bases at J, with 10 bases in the middle. Germline V gene data show CDR1 as LNHDA and CDR2 as SQIVND (reference sequence).

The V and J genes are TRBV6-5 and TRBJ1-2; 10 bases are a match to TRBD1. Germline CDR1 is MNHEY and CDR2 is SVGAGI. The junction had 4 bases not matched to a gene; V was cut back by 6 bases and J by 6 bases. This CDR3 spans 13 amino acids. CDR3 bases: TGTGCCAGCAGGCCGACAGGGGGCGATGGCTACACCTTC. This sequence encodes CASRPTGGDGYTF.

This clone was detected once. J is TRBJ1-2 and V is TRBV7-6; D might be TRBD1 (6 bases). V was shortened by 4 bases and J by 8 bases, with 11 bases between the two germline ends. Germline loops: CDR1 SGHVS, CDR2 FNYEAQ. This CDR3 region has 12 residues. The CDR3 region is CASSYSGDGYTF. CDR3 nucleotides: TGTGCCAGCAGCTATTCAGGGGACGGCTACACCTTC.